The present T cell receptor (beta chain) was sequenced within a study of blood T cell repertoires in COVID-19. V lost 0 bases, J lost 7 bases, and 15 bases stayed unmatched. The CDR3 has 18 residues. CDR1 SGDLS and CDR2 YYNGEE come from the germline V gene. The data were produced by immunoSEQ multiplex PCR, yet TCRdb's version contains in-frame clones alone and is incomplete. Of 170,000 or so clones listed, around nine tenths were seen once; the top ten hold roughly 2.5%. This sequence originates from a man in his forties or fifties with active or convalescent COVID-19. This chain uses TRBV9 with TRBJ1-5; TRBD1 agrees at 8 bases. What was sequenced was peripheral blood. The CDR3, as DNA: TGTGCCAGCAGCGTAGAGACCCCCCGGACAGGGCGGATCCAGCCCCAGCATTTT. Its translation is CASSVETPRTGRIQPQHF.